This T cell receptor (beta chain) originates from a study of OX40 agonist ivuxolimab in advanced cancers. Study-level background: Every 2 weeks, ivuxolimab was infused into the patients intravenously at between 0.01 and 10 mg/kg.

Excluded were patients having autoimmune disease history or systemic immunosuppression. About this clone: Antigen: not known.

CDR1 is SEHNR and CDR2 is FQNEAQ in the germline V gene (reference sequence). The CDR3 loop spans 14 amino acids. V was clipped by 3 bases and J by 3 bases, with 12 bases between them. General study findings and limits: Near-lowest levels of clonal expansion characterized partial responders at 0.1-3.0 mg/kg.

Profiled with immunoSEQ multiplex PCR; TCRdb holds only in-frame clones, not every one. Seen here are about 100,000 clones, about 90% observed once, and the top ten hold less than 1%. The material sequenced was CD4+ or CD8+ T cells sorted from blood, taken in a trial of the OX40 agonist ivuxolimab. This clonotype was sampled from an adult with an advanced solid tumor such as melanoma, head and neck, liver or kidney cancer. This chain joins TRBV7-9 and TRBJ2-7, with D possibly being TRBD1 (5 bases). CDR3 loop: CASSLGQVGYEQYF. As DNA, the CDR3 is TGTGCCAGCAGCTTGGGGCAGGTAGGCTACGAGCAGTACTTC.